The 20 T cell receptor beta chains below come from one sample, sequenced in a study of coeliac disease. Assay: immunoSEQ multiplex PCR; the TCRdb copy retains only in-frame clones and omits some. The profile covers around 5,300 clones, with approximately 73% appearing a single time and roughly a tenth taken by the ten largest. The sample taken for sequencing was lymphocytes from the gut lamina propria. These receptors were collected from a man between 70 and 80 years old with active celiac disease.

The genes are TRBV19 and TRBJ2-6; D ambiguous. CDR1 is LNHDA, CDR2 SQIVND, per germline (reference sequence). The CDR3 spans 15 residues. Trimming took 4 bases from V and 0 from J, leaving 7 bases between them. CDR3 protein: CASSKLDSGANVLTF. For the CDR3, the DNA is TGTGCCAGTAGTAAGTTAGACTCTGGGGCCAACGTCCTGACTTTC.

V and J are TRBV7-9 and TRBJ2-1; D is unclear. Germline CDR1 and CDR2: SEHNR and FQNEAQ (reference sequence). V was shortened by 5 bases and J by 4 bases, with 27 bases between the two germline ends. The length of the CDR3 is 19 residues. In DNA form, the CDR3 reads TGTGCCAGCAGCCAGCGAGCGACGCTACCCACCCCATTGTACAATGAGCAGTTCTTC. Translating it yields CASSQRATLPTPLYNEQFF.

The rearrangement joins TRBV15 to TRBJ1-1, with a tentative D call TRBD1 (5 bases). The CDR3 totals 13 residues. Germline loops: CDR1 LNHNV, CDR2 YYDKDF (reference sequence). V was cut by 1 base and J by 6 bases, with 9 bases left in between. The CDR3 DNA sequence: TGTGCCACCAGCAGAGGACAGTCCGCTGAAGCTTTCTTT. It yields the protein CATSRGQSAEAFF.

The rearrangement links TRBV27 to TRBJ1-1; 7 bases map to TRBD1. Germline lookup yields CDR1 MNHEY and CDR2 SMNVEV (reference sequence). The CDR3 has 15 amino acids. V lost 5 bases, J lost 1 base, and 7 bases stayed unmatched. CDR3 loop: CASSPTGRRNTEAFF. The CDR3 DNA reads as TGTGCCAGCAGTCCGACAGGGCGGAGGAACACTGAAGCTTTCTTT.

The rearrangement joins TRBV7-9 to TRBJ2-7; 13 bases line up with TRBD2. Germline V gene data show CDR1 as SEHNR and CDR2 as FQNEAQ (reference sequence). The CDR3 covers 16 residues. Trimming removed 10 bases from V and 5 bases from J; junction bases left unmatched: 14. The CDR3 sequence: CATGRTSGGPGHEQYF. The DNA for the CDR3 is TGTGCCACGGGAAGGACTAGCGGGGGCCCGGGCCACGAGCAGTACTTC. Filled out from reference TRBV7-9 and TRBJ2-7, the complete variable domain reads DTGVSQNPRHKITKRGQNVTFRCDPISEHNRLYWYRQTLGQGPEFLTYFQNEAQLEKSRLLSDRFSAERPKGSFSTLEIQRTEQGDSAMYLCATGRTSGGPGHEQYFGPGTRLTVT.

This clone has only a few counts. This chain links TRBV10-3 with TRBJ2-3; TRBD2 matches 10 bases. J gave up 1 base and V 1 base, and 2 bases lay outside the gene matches. The CDR3 has 16 amino acids. CDR1 is ENHRY and CDR2 is SYGVKD in the germline V gene. DNA of the CDR3: TGTGCCATCAGTGAGTGGACTAGCGGAGGCACAGATACGCAGTATTTT. This gives the protein CAISEWTSGGTDTQYF.

This clone was observed a handful of times. The chain links TRBV10-3 to TRBJ2-2; 9 positions match TRBD1. The CDR3 runs 14 residues. V dropped 7 bases and J dropped 7; count of bases not matched to a gene: 7. The germline V gene encodes CDR1 ENHRY and CDR2 SYGVKD. The CDR3, as DNA: TGTGCCATCAATAAACAGGGGGCGGGCGGGGAGCTGTTTTTT. Its protein is CAINKQGAGGELFF.

The rearrangement joins TRBV9 to TRBJ1-5; no firm D call. CDR1 SGDLS and CDR2 YYNGEE come from the germline V gene. The CDR3 length is 14 residues. V lost 4 bases and J 2 bases, leaving 10 bases between the germline ends. CDR3: CASSRTGGNQPQHF. DNA for the CDR3: TGTGCCAGCAGCCGGACGGGAGGCAATCAGCCCCAGCATTTT.

The chain combines TRBV10-1 with TRBJ1-1, with D possibly TRBD1 on 5 matching bases. Germline CDR1 WNHNN, CDR2 SYGVQD (reference sequence). V was cut by 7 bases and J by 5 bases, with 26 bases left in between. The CDR3 runs to 17 residues. In nucleotides, the CDR3 is TGCGCCAGCATTAGGGGAATTATCGCCCCTGCGCGGACTGAAGCTTTCTTT. It codes for CASIRGIIAPARTEAFF.

The chain uses TRBV5-6 and TRBJ2-7; D ambiguous. Germline assignment: CDR1 SGHDT and CDR2 YYEEEE. This CDR3 spans 11 amino acids. V was cut by 2 bases and J by 6 bases, with 6 bases left in between. CDR3 amino acids: CASSLHTEQYF. The DNA for the CDR3 is TGTGCCAGCAGCTTACACACCGAGCAGTACTTC.

DNA of the CDR3: TGTGCCAGCAGCTCGTACAGAGAACCGAACACTGAAGCTTTCTTT. Translated, it gives CASSSYREPNTEAFF. The chain links TRBV7-8 to TRBJ1-1; D is unresolved. CDR3 length: 15 residues. Per germline, CDR1 SGHVS and CDR2 FQNEAQ. V gave up 4 bases and J gave up 1 base, with 13 bases separating them.

The chain employs TRBV27 and TRBJ2-1, with a tentative D call TRBD2 (6 bases). CDR1 MNHEY and CDR2 SMNVEV come from the germline V gene (reference sequence). V gave up 3 bases and J gave up 1 base, with 16 bases separating them. The CDR3 covers 17 residues. Here the CDR3 reads CASSLFGGYRSYNEQFF. The CDR3 DNA reads TGTGCCAGCAGTTTGTTTGGGGGGTATCGGTCCTACAATGAGCAGTTCTTC.

This clone counts as medium-sized. The chain couples TRBV19 to TRBJ1-2; D gene unclear. CDR1 and CDR2 from the germline V gene are LNHDA and SQIVND (reference sequence). V was trimmed by 7 bases and J by 0 bases, leaving 3 bases between them. The CDR3 is 11 amino acids. The CDR3, as DNA: TGTGCCAGTACAGCTAACTATGGCTACACCTTC. Amino acid sequence: CASTANYGYTF.

This clone was observed once. The V gene is TRBV7-6, the J gene TRBJ2-6, with D perhaps TRBD2 (6 bases). CDR3 length: 15 amino acids. With 5 bases removed from V and 1 base from J, the gap between germline ends came to 9 bases. The germline CDR1 and CDR2 sequences are SGHVS and FNYEAQ. CDR3 protein: CASSPGGSGANVLTF. For the CDR3, the DNA is TGTGCCAGCAGCCCCGGGGGATCTGGGGCCAACGTCCTGACTTTC.

The gene calls are TRBV27 and TRBJ2-7, with TRBD1 as a possible D gene (6 bases). V was cut by 9 bases and J by 1 base, with 10 bases left in between. Germline V gene data show CDR1 as MNHEY and CDR2 as SMNVEV (reference sequence). The CDR3 is 12 residues long. This CDR3 is CASRDNSYEQYF. CDR3 DNA: TGTGCCAGTCGGGACAATTCCTACGAGCAGTACTTC.

The chain has TRBV28 and TRBJ2-5; TRBD2 matches at 7 bases. Germline lookup yields CDR1 MDHEN and CDR2 SYDVKM. With 4 bases clipped from V and 5 bases from J, the junction kept 10 bases outside the gene matches. The CDR3 sequence is 15 residues long. The CDR3 nucleotides read TGTGCCAGCAGTTCGGCCGGCGGGGGTGAGGAGACCCAGTACTTC. It translates to CASSSAGGGEETQYF.

This chain links TRBV7-3 with TRBJ2-5; 7 nucleotides agree with TRBD2. Looked up from germline, CDR1 is SGHTA and CDR2 is FQGTGA. V was clipped by 5 bases and J by 5 bases; unmatched bases: 17. This CDR3 comprises 17 residues. The DNA of the CDR3 is TGTGCCAGCAGCCCCAACGGGGGGTGGGGCATGGAGGAGACCCAGTACTTC. Translated: CASSPNGGWGMEETQYF.

The V gene is TRBV29-1, the J gene TRBJ2-3, with TRBD1 as a possible D gene (5 bases). This CDR3 has 13 amino acids. CDR1 is SQVTM, CDR2 ANQGSEA, per germline. V dropped 4 bases and J dropped 0 bases, with 8 bases sitting between them. The CDR3 region is CSVVTGSTDTQYF. The CDR3 coding sequence is TGCAGCGTTGTTACAGGAAGCACAGATACGCAGTATTTT.

This clone was counted a few times. V gene TRBV7-2 combines with J gene TRBJ1-5; the match to TRBD1 covers 7 bases. V lost 5 bases, J lost 0 bases, and 4 bases stayed unmatched. Germline V CDR1 and CDR2: SGHTA, FQGNSA. This CDR3 is built from 15 residues. The CDR3 nucleotides read TGTGCCAGCAGCCTACAGGGGAATAGCAATCAGCCCCAGCATTTT. Encoded protein: CASSLQGNSNQPQHF.

This clone has a single count. V is TRBV6-1 and J is TRBJ2-7, with TRBD1 identical over 8 bases. CDR3 length: 16 residues. Trimming cost V 4 bases and J 6 bases; bases outside gene matches: 14. CDR1 and CDR2 (germline): MNHNS, SASEGT. The CDR3 spells CASSVVGQGAQSEQYF. DNA of the CDR3: TGTGCCAGCAGTGTCGTGGGGCAGGGGGCGCAGAGCGAGCAGTACTTC.